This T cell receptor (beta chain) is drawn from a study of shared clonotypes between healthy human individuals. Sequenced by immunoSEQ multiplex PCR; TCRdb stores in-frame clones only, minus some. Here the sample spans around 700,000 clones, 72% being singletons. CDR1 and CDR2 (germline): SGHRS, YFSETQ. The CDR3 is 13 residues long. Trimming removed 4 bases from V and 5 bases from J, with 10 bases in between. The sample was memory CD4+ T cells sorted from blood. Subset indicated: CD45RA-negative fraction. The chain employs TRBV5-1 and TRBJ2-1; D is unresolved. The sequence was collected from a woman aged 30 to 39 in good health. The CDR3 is CASSLELDNEQFF. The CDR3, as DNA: TGCGCCAGCAGCCTGGAGCTGGACAATGAGCAGTTCTTC.